This T cell receptor beta chain was recorded in a study of Graves' ophthalmopathy and Graves' hyperthyroidism. Many counts were recorded for this clonotype. Its antigen remains unknown. Study-wide points: Blood also contained most of the expanded thyroid clonotypes above 0.001 frequency. A 13-signature model separated ophthalmopathy from stable hyperthyroidism, reaching about 91% sensitivity and almost 82% specificity cross-validated.

Trimming shortened V by 2 bases and J by 5 bases, and 6 bases separated the two germline ends. The length of the CDR3 is 12 residues. Researchers classed hyperthyroidism as stable given no ophthalmopathy within 18 months of follow-up. Orbital computed tomography, thyroid ultrasound, TRAb, serum thyroxine and clinical symptoms formed the basis of diagnosis. Transcripts of RNA were the source for amplifying TCR beta CDR3 regions. In the first round, RT-PCR was carried out with HTBI primers, and a multiplex PCR formed the second round. TCRdb reprocessed the multiplex PCR reads via MiXCR and lists one record per CDR3 protein. This table holds hundreds of thousands of distinct CDR3 sequences, approximately 15% found once.

This TCR was sampled from a young woman with stable Graves' hyperthyroidism. Sequencing input: peripheral blood. The rearrangement links TRBV12-3 or TRBV12-4 to TRBJ1-1; D unresolved. The CDR3 protein is CASSLRATEAFF. The CDR3 DNA follows: TGTGCCAGCAGTTTAAGGGCAACTGAAGCTTTCTTT.